The 21 T cell receptor beta chains presented below share a single source sample, sequenced in a study of T-cell memory formation after mild COVID-19. TCRdb recomputed calls from the 5' RACE reads with MiXCR, one row per CDR3 protein. In the table there are 95,000 to 120,000 distinct CDR3 sequences, 22% of which are singletons. The sequenced material came from PBMCs or a T cell subset sorted from them (not recorded which). The receptors derive from a man younger than 30 who had mild COVID-19 (a few samples of this study predate the infection). Cell type and time point are not known.

In its sample, this clonotype was seen a few times. The chain carries TRBV7-9 and TRBJ2-7; the D gene is possibly TRBD2 (5 bases). V lost 10 bases and J 0 bases, leaving 10 bases between the germline ends. There are 12 residues in the CDR3. CDR1 SEHNR and CDR2 FQNEAQ come from the germline V gene (reference sequence). CDR3 nucleotide sequence: TGTGCCACTCGGAGCGGCTCCTACGAGCAGTACTTC. Protein sequence: CATRSGSYEQYF.

The J gene is TRBJ2-5, the V gene TRBV6-5, with D uncertain. This CDR3 has 13 residues. V lost 2 bases to trimming and J lost 7 bases, with 11 bases between them. The V gene's germline CDR1 is MNHEY and CDR2 SVGAGI. The CDR3 DNA reads as TGTGCCAGCAGTTACCGTCTGGGCGGGACCCAGTACTTC. The encoded protein is CASSYRLGGTQYF.

A few counts support this clonotype. The rearrangement joins TRBV9 to TRBJ2-5, with 11 bases that match TRBD2. The junction had 8 bases not matched to a gene; V was cut back by 3 bases and J by 4 bases. The germline CDR1 and CDR2 sequences are SGDLS and YYNGEE. The CDR3 extends over 16 amino acids. CDR3 in DNA: TGTGCCAGCAGCGGATTAGCGGGGGGGCCAGTAGAGACCCAGTACTTC. Residues: CASSGLAGGPVETQYF. The full variable domain, its missing parts supplied by reference TRBV9 and TRBJ2-5, is DSGVTQTPKHLITATGQRVTLRCSPRSGDLSVYWYQQSLDQGLQFLIQYYNGEERAKGNILERFSAQQFPDLHSELNLSSLELGDSALYFCASSGLAGGPVETQYFGPGTRLLVL.

This chain uses TRBV10-3 with TRBJ2-1; TRBD2 matches 11 bases. J gave up 7 bases and V 3 bases, and 8 bases lay outside the gene matches. Germline CDR1 and CDR2: ENHRY and SYGVKD. This CDR3 has 16 residues. The CDR3 loop reads CAISELAGGLGNEQFF. DNA of the CDR3: TGTGCCATCAGTGAATTAGCGGGGGGGTTAGGGAATGAGCAGTTCTTC.

J is TRBJ2-6 and V is TRBV6-9; D is ambiguous. This CDR3 comprises 18 residues. The V gene's germline CDR1 is MNHGY and CDR2 SVAAGI. V gave up 2 bases and J gave up 2 bases, with 16 bases separating them. This CDR3 is CASSYPGRPQAGANVLTF. CDR3 sequence (DNA): TGTGCCAGCAGTTATCCAGGACGGCCACAAGCTGGGGCCAACGTCCTGACTTTC.

The chain joins TRBV9 to TRBJ1-5; D may be TRBD1 (5 bases). V lost 4 bases and J 4 bases, leaving 15 bases between the germline ends. Germline assignment: CDR1 SGDLS and CDR2 YYNGEE. The length of the CDR3 is 15 residues. This CDR3 is CASSPRGTGNQPQHF. CDR3 sequence (DNA): TGTGCCAGCAGCCCCCGGGGGACGGGGAATCAGCCCCAGCATTTT.

This clonotype has a handful of counts. This sequence joins TRBV10-2 and TRBJ1-2; D is undetermined. The V gene's germline CDR1 is WSHSY and CDR2 SAAADI. CDR3 length equals 14 residues. Trimming took 1 base from V and 8 from J, leaving 14 bases between them. The DNA of the CDR3 is TGCGCCAGCAGTGAGTGGAAAGTCCCACAGGGCTACACCTTC. Protein: CASSEWKVPQGYTF.

This clonotype was observed a few times. The V and J genes are TRBV15 and TRBJ2-1; D is unresolved. Germline CDR1 is LNHNV and CDR2 is YYDKDF (reference sequence). The CDR3 covers 13 residues. Between the trimmed V and J ends, which lost 5 bases and 5 bases, there was a span of 10 bases. CDR3 in amino acids: CATSGRPNNEQFF. DNA of the CDR3: TGTGCCACCAGCGGACGGCCGAACAATGAGCAGTTCTTC.

The V and J genes are TRBV12-3 or TRBV12-4 and TRBJ2-5; D possibly matches TRBD1 or TRBD2 (5 bases each). V was trimmed by 1 base and J by 6 bases, leaving 12 bases between them. The CDR3 loop spans 14 amino acids. Here the CDR3 reads CASSLEIGTQTQYF. The CDR3 region has the DNA TGTGCCAGCAGTTTAGAAATAGGGACGCAGACCCAGTACTTC.

V gene TRBV20-1 combines with J gene TRBJ1-6; D not certain. Germline V gives CDR1 DFQATT, CDR2 SNEGSKA (reference sequence). The CDR3 is made up of 12 amino acids. V was cut by 3 bases and J by 9 bases, with 9 bases left in between. CDR3 bases: TGCAGTGCTAGTTTTGGAGGTTCACCCCTCCACTTT. As protein: CSASFGGSPLHF.

The chain employs TRBV6-2 or TRBV6-3 and TRBJ1-5, with unresolved D. This CDR3 has 13 amino acids. V lost 7 bases and J lost 6, with 13 bases in between. CDR1 MNHEY and CDR2 SVGEGT come from the germline V gene. As DNA, the CDR3 is TGTGCCAGCAAGGCAGGAGATGGTCAGCCCCAGCATTTT. This sequence encodes CASKAGDGQPQHF.

As regards this clonotype: The junction and the germline gene differ at one end; a read error may be behind it. The chain carries TRBV6-6 and TRBJ1-6; D might be TRBD1 (5 bases). The CDR3 totals 16 residues. CDR1 is MNHNY, CDR2 SVGAGI, per germline (reference sequence). Here the CDR3 DNA reads TGTGCCAGCAGTCAACAGGCCCCGGCGGGGCATTCACCCCGCCACTTT. As protein: CASSQQAPAGHSPRHF.

This clonotype has only a few counts. The CDR3 region has the DNA TGTGCCAGCAGTTTAGAGGGACACGACGAGCAGTACGTC. Its translation: CASSLEGHDEQYV. The chain carries TRBV12-3 or TRBV12-4 and TRBJ2-7, with D possibly being TRBD1 (6 bases). The CDR3 sequence is 13 residues long. V lost 1 base, J lost 5 bases, and 9 bases lay in between.

This clonotype was counted a few times. This rearrangement joins TRBV25-1 to TRBJ2-3; D unclear. The V and J ends lost 8 bases and 0 bases respectively, with 9 bases between them. Looked up from germline, CDR1 is MGHDK and CDR2 is SYGVNS. This CDR3 has 13 residues. The CDR3 here is CASYSFSTDTQYF. In DNA, the CDR3 is TGTGCCAGCTACAGCTTTAGCACAGATACGCAGTATTTT.

This clonotype has just a few counts. The chain combines TRBV12-5 with TRBJ2-7; D not resolved. V was pared by 1 base and J by 1 base, with 2 bases between. The CDR3 spans 12 residues. The germline gives CDR1 LGHNT, CDR2 FRNRAP. The CDR3 here is CASGLGSYEQYF. In DNA, the CDR3 is TGTGCTAGTGGTTTGGGATCCTACGAGCAGTACTTC.

This clonotype was picked up a small number of times. The J gene is TRBJ2-5, the V gene TRBV20-1; 8 bases align to TRBD2. From germline, CDR1 is DFQATT and CDR2 SNEGSKA (reference sequence). CDR3 length: 13 amino acids. V lost 5 bases, J lost 2 bases, and 4 bases stayed unmatched. DNA for the CDR3: TGCAGTGCTGGAGCGGGGGTTCAAGAGACCCAGTACTTC. Its translation is CSAGAGVQETQYF.

This clonotype appeared a few times. The CDR3 protein is CSVDHGRLNTEAFF. As DNA, the CDR3 is TGCAGCGTTGACCATGGCAGACTGAACACTGAAGCTTTCTTT. The chain carries TRBV29-1 and TRBJ1-1; D remains unclear. This CDR3 is built from 14 residues. Per the germline V gene, CDR1 is SQVTM and CDR2 is ANQGSEA. Trimming pared 3 bases from V and 0 bases from J, leaving 11 bases between.

In this sample, this clonotype turned up a few times. The chain recombines TRBV11-2 with TRBJ2-5; D perhaps matches TRBD1 (5 bases). Germline assignment: CDR1 SGHAT and CDR2 FQNNGV. This CDR3 comprises 16 residues. V was clipped by 5 bases and J by 1 base, with 17 bases between them. CDR3 amino acids: CASSHTDTPAQETQYF. CDR3 nucleotide sequence: TGTGCCAGCAGCCATACGGACACCCCGGCCCAAGAGACCCAGTACTTC.

In its sample, this clonotype was seen a few times. The chain combines TRBV12-3 or TRBV12-4 with TRBJ2-3; D remains ambiguous. The CDR3 runs to 14 residues. V was trimmed by 4 bases and J by 0 bases, leaving 8 bases between them. CDR3 coding DNA: TGTGCCAGCAGTTCCGCTGACAGCACAGATACGCAGTATTTT. It specifies CASSSADSTDTQYF.

This rearrangement joins TRBV29-1 to TRBJ2-7; tentatively, D is TRBD1 (5 bases). CDR1 is SQVTM, CDR2 ANQGSEA, per germline. This CDR3 contains 11 residues. The CDR3 region is CSISVGPEQYF. In DNA form, the CDR3 reads TGCAGTATCTCTGTGGGGCCCGAGCAGTACTTC.

The V call is TRBV20-1, the J call TRBJ2-1; 9 positions match TRBD1. V lost 5 bases to trimming and J lost 9 bases; unmatched junction nucleotides: 8. CDR3 size: 13 residues. Germline V gene sequence: CDR1 DFQATT, CDR2 SNEGSKA (reference sequence). CDR3 sequence: CSAGRDRAGEQFF. The CDR3 DNA reads TGCAGTGCTGGCCGGGACAGGGCGGGTGAGCAGTTCTTC.